Shown below are 2 T cell receptor beta chains from a single sample sequenced in a study of blood T cell repertoires in COVID-19. The method was immunoSEQ multiplex PCR; TCRdb's version includes in-frame clones alone and lacks a portion of them. The repertoire has 85,000 to 130,000 clones, 91% of them found once; the top ten carry approximately 6%. The sequenced material came from peripheral blood. Receptor source: a human donor in a cohort sampled during active COVID-19.

V is TRBV9 and J is TRBJ1-1; possible D gene TRBD1, 6 bases. The V and J ends lost 4 bases and 2 bases respectively, with 15 bases between them. From germline, CDR1 is SGDLS and CDR2 YYNGEE. This CDR3 has 15 residues. The CDR3 sequence: CASSPHRVFNTEAFF. CDR3 in DNA: TGTGCCAGCAGCCCGCACAGGGTTTTTAACACTGAAGCTTTCTTT.

The V gene is TRBV4-3, the J gene TRBJ2-7, with TRBD1 matching over 8 bases. The CDR3 totals 16 residues. Germline V lookup: CDR1 LGHNA, CDR2 YSLEER. J gave up 2 bases and V 0 bases, and 6 bases lay outside the gene matches. CDR3 DNA: TGCGCCAGCAGCCAAGATTGGACAGGGTCACCCTACGAGCAGTACTTC. Encoded protein: CASSQDWTGSPYEQYF.